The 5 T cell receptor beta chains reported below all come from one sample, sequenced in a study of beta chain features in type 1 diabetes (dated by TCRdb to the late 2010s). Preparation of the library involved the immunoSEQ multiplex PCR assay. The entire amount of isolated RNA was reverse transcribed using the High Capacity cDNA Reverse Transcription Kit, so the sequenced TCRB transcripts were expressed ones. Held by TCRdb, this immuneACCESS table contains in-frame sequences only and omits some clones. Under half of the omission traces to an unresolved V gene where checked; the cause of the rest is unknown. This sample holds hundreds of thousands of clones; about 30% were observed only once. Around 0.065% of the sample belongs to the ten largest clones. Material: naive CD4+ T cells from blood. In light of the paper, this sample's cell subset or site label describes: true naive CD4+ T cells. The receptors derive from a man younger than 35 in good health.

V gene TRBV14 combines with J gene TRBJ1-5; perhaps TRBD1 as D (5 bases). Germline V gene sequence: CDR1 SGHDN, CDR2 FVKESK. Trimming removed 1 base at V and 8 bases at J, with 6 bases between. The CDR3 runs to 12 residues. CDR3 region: CASSQGGEPQHF. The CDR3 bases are TGTGCCAGCAGCCAAGGGGGCGAGCCCCAGCATTTT.

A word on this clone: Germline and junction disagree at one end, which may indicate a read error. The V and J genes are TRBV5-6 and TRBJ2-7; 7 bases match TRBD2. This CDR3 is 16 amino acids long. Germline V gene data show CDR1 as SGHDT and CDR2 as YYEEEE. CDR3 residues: CASSLWLADHSHEQYF. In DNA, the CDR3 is TGTGCCAGCAGCTTGTGGCTAGCGGACCACTCCCACGAGCAGTACTTC.

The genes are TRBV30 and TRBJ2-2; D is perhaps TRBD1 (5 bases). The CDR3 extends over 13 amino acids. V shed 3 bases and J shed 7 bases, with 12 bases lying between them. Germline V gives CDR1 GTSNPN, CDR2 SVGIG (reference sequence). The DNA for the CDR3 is TGTGCCTGGAGCCGACAGAGAGACGGGGAGCTGTTTTTT. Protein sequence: CAWSRQRDGELFF. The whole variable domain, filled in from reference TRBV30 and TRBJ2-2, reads SQTIHQWPATLVQPVGSPLSLECTVEGTSNPNLYWYRQAAGRGLQLLFYSVGIGQISSEVPQNLSASRPQDRQFILSSKKLLLSDSGFYLCAWSRQRDGELFFGEGSRLTVL.

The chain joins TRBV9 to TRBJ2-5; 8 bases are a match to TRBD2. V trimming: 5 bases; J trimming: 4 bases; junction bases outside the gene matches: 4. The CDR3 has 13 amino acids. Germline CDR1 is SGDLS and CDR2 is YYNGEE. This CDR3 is CASSWTSTETQYF. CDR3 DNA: TGTGCCAGCAGTTGGACTAGCACAGAGACCCAGTACTTC.

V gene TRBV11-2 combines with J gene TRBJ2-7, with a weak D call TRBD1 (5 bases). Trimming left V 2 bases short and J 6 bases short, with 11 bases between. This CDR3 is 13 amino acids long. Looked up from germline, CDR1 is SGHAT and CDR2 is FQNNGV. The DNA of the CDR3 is TGTGCCAGCAGCTTATGGACAACGGGCGAGCAGTACTTC. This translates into CASSLWTTGEQYF.